The T cell receptor (beta chain) under discussion was sequenced for a study of chemoradiotherapy in HPV16-positive cancers. On the study more broadly: Two HPV16-positive patients' cells yielded candidate HPV-specific clones and common motifs.

On this clone itself: What it binds is unknown.

Using immunoSEQ multiplex PCR, the repertoire was profiled, and TCRdb retains in-frame clones only, with some absent. The table includes over 8,500 clones, 85% detected once. Samples were taken several times over chemoradiotherapy. V shed 2 bases and J shed 8 bases, with 12 bases lying between them. Germline values: CDR1 LGHNA, CDR2 YNFKEQ. This CDR3 region has 13 residues. Overall study findings and caveats: Candidate HPV-specific clones and E7-related TCR motifs grew in tumor during treatment.

Sequenced here: tumor tissue, sampled from a patient who underwent chemoradiotherapy. The V gene is TRBV4-2, the J gene TRBJ1-2; weak D call: TRBD1 (6 bases). The receptor's source is a human donor with HPV-associated anogenital cancer. The CDR3 DNA reads as TGTGCCAGCAGCCAACCGGGGGCAGGAGGCTACACCTTC. Protein: CASSQPGAGGYTF.